This passage covers 20 T cell receptor beta chains from one sample sequenced in a study of blood T cell repertoires in COVID-19. Here immunoSEQ multiplex PCR was the method, and the copy in TCRdb shows in-frame clones only, minus some. In the table there are fewer than 450,000 clones, 88% of which are singletons. The sequencing input was PBMCs or T cells enriched from blood (not recorded which). Receptor source: a woman aged 40-49 years with acute COVID-19.

V gene TRBV6-5 combines with J gene TRBJ1-1, with D perhaps matching TRBD1 (5 bases). Germline CDR1 reads MNHEY; CDR2 reads SVGAGI. The CDR3 loop spans 13 amino acids. V was pared by 6 bases and J by 5 bases, with 13 bases between. CDR3 bases: TGTGCCAGCAGCCCCGATCGGGGGACTGAAGCTTTCTTT. Amino acid sequence: CASSPDRGTEAFF.

V gene TRBV5-8 combines with J gene TRBJ2-5; D is uncertain. The length of the CDR3 is 15 residues. Trimming left V 6 bases short and J 5 bases short, with 20 bases between. From germline, CDR1 is SGHTS and CDR2 YDEGEE. Here the CDR3 reads CASTLLVVSSETQYF. CDR3 sequence (DNA): TGTGCCAGCACCCTCTTAGTGGTGTCGAGTGAGACCCAGTACTTC.

This chain links TRBV5-1 with TRBJ1-2, with D possibly matching TRBD1 (5 bases). There are 18 residues in the CDR3. V lost 0 bases to trimming and J lost 7 bases, with 25 bases between them. Germline V gene data show CDR1 as SGHRS and CDR2 as YFSETQ. CDR3 region: CASSLASPTVGYTFGYTF. CDR3 in DNA: TGCGCCAGCAGCTTGGCCTCACCGACAGTTGGATATACCTTTGGCTACACCTTC.

The gene calls are TRBV29-1 and TRBJ2-5, with TRBD1 matching 8 bases. The V and J ends lost 7 bases and 4 bases, in that order; junction bases with no gene match: 8. The CDR3 has 13 residues. CDR1 SQVTM and CDR2 ANQGSEA come from the germline V gene. The CDR3 DNA is TGCAGCGCAGGACAGGGCGGCAGAGAGACCCAGTACTTC. As protein: CSAGQGGRETQYF.

The chain couples TRBV5-6 to TRBJ1-2; maybe TRBD1 (5 bases). The CDR3 totals 14 residues. CDR1 is SGHDT, CDR2 YYEEEE, per germline. V was clipped by 2 bases and J by 1 base, with 9 bases between them. The CDR3 nucleotides are TGTGCCAGCAGCTTCAGGGAAGTTAACTATGGCTACACCTTC. It translates to CASSFREVNYGYTF.

This clone was counted once. This rearrangement joins TRBV7-2 to TRBJ2-5, with 9 bases identical to TRBD2. CDR1 and CDR2 from the germline V gene are SGHTA and FQGNSA. The CDR3 is made up of 15 amino acids. V gave up 5 bases and J gave up 2 bases; unmatched junction bases: 6. The CDR3 region is CASSARGGVQETQYF. Written as DNA, the CDR3 is TGTGCCAGCAGCGCGCGGGGGGGCGTACAAGAGACCCAGTACTTC.

The rearrangement uses TRBV7-9 and TRBJ1-5; 7 positions match TRBD1. Trimming cost V 5 bases and J 4 bases; bases outside gene matches: 5. The CDR3 has 14 residues. CDR1 is SEHNR, CDR2 FQNEAQ, per germline (reference sequence). CDR3 sequence reads: CASSLDRVNQPQHF. For the CDR3, the DNA is TGTGCCAGCAGCCTAGACAGGGTTAATCAGCCCCAGCATTTT.

The chain combines TRBV5-6 with TRBJ2-6; TRBD1 aligns across 9 bases. The CDR3 consists of 18 residues. The V gene end was trimmed by 4 bases and the J gene end by 0 bases; junction bases not matched to a gene: 8. Germline loops: CDR1 SGHDT, CDR2 YYEEEE. CDR3: CASSRGQGLFSGANVLTF. The CDR3 DNA sequence: TGTGCCAGCAGCCGAGGACAGGGGCTATTCTCTGGGGCCAACGTCCTGACTTTC. Combining the CDR3 with reference TRBV5-6 and TRBJ2-6 gives the whole variable domain DAGVTQSPTHLIKTRGQQVTLRCSPKSGHDTVSWYQQALGQGPQFIFQYYEEEERQRGNFPDRFSGHQFPNYSSELNVNALLLGDSALYLCASSRGQGLFSGANVLTFGAGSRLTVL.

The chain carries TRBV9 and TRBJ2-1; D may be TRBD2 (6 bases). The CDR3 consists of 15 residues. CDR1 SGDLS and CDR2 YYNGEE come from the germline V gene. V lost 0 bases and J lost 3, with 10 bases in between. The CDR3 DNA reads as TGTGCCAGCAGCGTAGCCGCGGGGTTCTACAATGAGCAGTTCTTC. This gives the protein CASSVAAGFYNEQFF.

This chain connects TRBV27 to TRBJ2-1; D might be TRBD2 (6 bases). Trimming pared 5 bases from V and 4 bases from J, leaving 15 bases between. The germline V gene encodes CDR1 MNHEY and CDR2 SMNVEV (reference sequence). The CDR3 extends over 15 amino acids. DNA for the CDR3: TGTGCCAGCAGTATCGTGGCGGGGCTATACAATGAGCAGTTCTTC. Amino acid sequence: CASSIVAGLYNEQFF.

This clone occurred once. The chain joins TRBV9 to TRBJ2-5; TRBD2 aligns across 10 bases. Germline V CDR1 and CDR2: SGDLS, YYNGEE. V gave up 7 bases and J gave up 7 bases; unmatched junction bases: 7. CDR3 length: 13 amino acids. The CDR3 spells CASAFSGGMTQYF. The CDR3 bases are TGTGCCAGCGCGTTTAGCGGGGGGATGACCCAGTACTTC.

CDR3: CASSEAVYEQYF. Written as DNA, the CDR3 is TGTGCCAGCAGTGAGGCAGTCTACGAGCAGTACTTC. V gene TRBV2 combines with J gene TRBJ2-7; no definite D call. Trimming stripped 3 bases from V and 3 bases from J, with 6 bases between. This CDR3 has 12 residues. Germline loops: CDR1 SNHLY, CDR2 FYNNEI.

The chain is built from TRBV5-1 and TRBJ1-1; 8 bases fit TRBD1. The V and J ends lost 3 bases and 11 bases, in that order; junction bases with no gene match: 12. The CDR3 spans 14 residues. CDR1 SGHRS and CDR2 YFSETQ come from the germline V gene. CDR3 loop: CASSSSGTGFLAFF. As DNA, the CDR3 is TGCGCCAGCAGCTCATCCGGGACAGGATTCTTGGCTTTCTTT.

For the CDR3, the DNA is TGTGCCAGTGGGGGGAGGGGACAGGCCCTGCCTGCCCATGTAAAGCAGTACTTC. This gives the protein CASGGRGQALPAHVKQYF. The chain combines TRBV19 with TRBJ2-7; maybe TRBD1 (8 bases). Germline V lookup: CDR1 LNHDA, CDR2 SQIVND (reference sequence). With 8 bases removed from V and 8 bases from J, the gap between germline ends came to 34 bases. The CDR3 is 18 amino acids.

The chain is built from TRBV18 and TRBJ1-4, with a weak D call TRBD1 (6 bases). CDR1 and CDR2 from the germline V gene are KGHSH and LQKENI. V shed 5 bases and J shed 3 bases, with 10 bases lying between them. The CDR3 has 14 amino acids. The CDR3 region has the DNA TGTGCCAGCTCATCCAGGGGCGCTAATGAAAAACTGTTTTTT. Protein sequence: CASSSRGANEKLFF. Filled out from reference TRBV18 and TRBJ1-4, the complete variable domain reads NAGVMQNPRHLVRRRGQEARLRCSPMKGHSHVYWYRQLPEEGLKFMVYLQKENIIDESGMPKERFSAEFPKEGPSILRIQQVVRGDSAAYFCASSSRGANEKLFFGSGTQLSVL.

CDR3 in DNA: TGTGCCAGCAGCTTGGCAGAGGGCCCCAACTATGGCTACACCTTC. This sequence encodes CASSLAEGPNYGYTF. The chain combines TRBV5-5 with TRBJ1-2; D uncertain. Deletions cut 0 bases from V and 2 bases from J, with 11 bases between. CDR3 size: 15 residues. Germline assignment: CDR1 SGHKS and CDR2 YYEKEE (reference sequence). Based on the CDR3 plus reference TRBV5-5 and TRBJ1-2, the full variable domain is DAGVTQSPTHLIKTRGQQVTLRCSPISGHKSVSWYQQVLGQGPQFIFQYYEKEERGRGNFPDRFSARQFPNYSSELNVNALLLGDSALYLCASSLAEGPNYGYTFGSGTRLTVV.

This sequence joins TRBV19 and TRBJ1-5; D unclear. The CDR3 is made up of 21 amino acids. Germline CDR1 reads LNHDA; CDR2 reads SQIVND (reference sequence). Trimming stripped 6 bases from V and 0 bases from J, with 30 bases between. For the CDR3, the DNA is TGTGCCAGTAGCGCCCGAGGACTCCCGGGCACAGAAGATAATAGCAATCAGCCCCAGCATTTT. Its protein is CASSARGLPGTEDNSNQPQHF.

J is TRBJ1-2 and V is TRBV11-2, with 9 bases that match TRBD1. The germline CDR1 and CDR2 sequences are SGHAT and FQNNGV. The CDR3 covers 13 residues. Trimming removed 5 bases from V and 9 bases from J; junction bases left unmatched: 7. The chain's CDR3 is CASSPGDRDSYTF. CDR3 sequence (DNA): TGTGCCAGCAGCCCCGGGGACAGGGATAGCTACACCTTC.

The V gene is TRBV25-1, the J gene TRBJ2-6; tentatively, D is TRBD2 (6 bases). V was clipped by 2 bases and J by 4 bases, with 12 bases between them. CDR1 MGHDK and CDR2 SYGVNS come from the germline V gene. The CDR3 length is 16 residues. In DNA, the CDR3 is TGTGCCAGCAGTGAAGGTGGAGGGGCAGGGGCCAACGTCCTGACTTTC. Amino acids: CASSEGGGAGANVLTF. Together with reference TRBV25-1 and TRBJ2-6, the CDR3 gives the full variable domain: EADIYQTPRYLVIGTGKKITLECSQTMGHDKMYWYQQDPGMELHLIHYSYGVNSTEKGDLSSESTVSRIRTEHFPLTLESARPSHTSQYLCASSEGGGAGANVLTFGAGSRLTVL.

The chain uses TRBV2 and TRBJ2-3; 8 bases are a match to TRBD2. Germline CDR1 reads SNHLY; CDR2 reads FYNNEI. The V and J ends lost 7 bases and 4 bases, in that order; junction bases with no gene match: 13. This CDR3 spans 16 amino acids. Here the CDR3 DNA reads TGTGCCAGCACAAACTCCCGTTACGGGGGGGCAGATACGCAGTATTTT. Protein product: CASTNSRYGGADTQYF. Variable domain in full (rest from reference TRBV2 and TRBJ2-3): EPEVTQTPSHQVTQMGQEVILRCVPISNHLYFYWYRQILGQKVEFLVSFYNNEISEKSEIFDDQFSVERPDGSNFTLKIRSTKLEDSAMYFCASTNSRYGGADTQYFGPGTRLTVL.